The clone carrying this T cell receptor beta chain is a singleton in its sample. Antigen specificity is unknown. V lost 6 bases, J lost 2 bases, and 13 bases lay in between. Germline V CDR1 and CDR2: MNHEY, SVGAGI. The length of the CDR3 is 14 residues. This specimen comes from a study of T cell responses to AZD1222 COVID-19 vaccine. Study findings and constraints: White British ancestry dominated among donors, who included more females, and clonal diversity was possibly underestimated. Among vaccine-associated CD4 TCRs, coverage spanned spike, with dominance at 160-218 and 743-854.

Only in-frame clones appear in the TCRdb table, and some are missing; sequencing was by immunoSEQ multiplex PCR. The sample includes 100,000 to 150,000 clones, around 92% of them seen just once. This rearrangement joins TRBV6-5 to TRBJ1-1; D possibly corresponds to TRBD1 (5 bases). The clonotype originates from an adult in good health. The specimen comprised peripheral blood, sampled on day 0 of AZD1222 vaccination. The CDR3 DNA follows: TGTGCCAGCAGGGGGGACCAAGCAAACACTGAAGCTTTCTTT. Its translation is CASRGDQANTEAFF.